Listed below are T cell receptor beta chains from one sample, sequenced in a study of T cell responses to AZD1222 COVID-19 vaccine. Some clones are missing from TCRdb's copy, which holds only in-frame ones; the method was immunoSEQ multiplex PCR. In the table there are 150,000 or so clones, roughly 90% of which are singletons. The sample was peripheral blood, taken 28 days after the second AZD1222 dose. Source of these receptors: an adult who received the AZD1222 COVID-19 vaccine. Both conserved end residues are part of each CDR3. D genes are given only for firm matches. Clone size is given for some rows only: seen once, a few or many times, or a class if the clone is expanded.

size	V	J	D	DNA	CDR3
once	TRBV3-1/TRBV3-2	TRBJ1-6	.	TGTGCCAGCAGCCAAGGGTCCGCGGGAGATAATTCACCCCTCCACTTT	CASSQGSAGDNSPLHF
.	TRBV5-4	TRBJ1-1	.	TGTGCCAGCAGCTCAGCTGCCGGGACGGTGAGAGCTTTCTTT	CASSSAAGTVRAFF
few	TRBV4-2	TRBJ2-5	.	TGTGCCAGCAGCCAAGATGGAGGAGAGACCCAGTACTTC	CASSQDGGETQYF
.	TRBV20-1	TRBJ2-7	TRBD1	TGCAGTGCCCTGGGACAGGAGCAGTACTTC	CSALGQEQYF
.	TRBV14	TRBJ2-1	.	TGTGCCAGCAGCCAGCAGGGAGGCTCCTACAATGAGCAGTTCTTC	CASSQQGGSYNEQFF
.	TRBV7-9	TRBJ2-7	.	TGTGCCAGCAGCCCAGTAGGAGCCGAGCAGTACTTC	CASSPVGAEQYF
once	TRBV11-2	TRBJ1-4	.	TGTGCCAGCCTCGCTACGGAGGGAGGGTATAATGAAAAACTGTTTTTT	CASLATEGGYNEKLFF
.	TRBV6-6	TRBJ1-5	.	TGTGCCAGCAGTTACTCGGGGGGCCCCAGCAATCAGCCCCAGCATTTT	CASSYSGGPSNQPQHF
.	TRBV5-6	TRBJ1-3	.	TGTGCCAGCAGCCGGGCCAGGGCTGGAAACACCATATATTTT	CASSRARAGNTIYF
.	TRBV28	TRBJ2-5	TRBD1	TGTGCCAGCAGTTTGCTTGGGACAGATAGGGCCCAGTACTTC	CASSLLGTDRAQYF
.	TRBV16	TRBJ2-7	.	TGTGCCAGCAGCCAATGGGGCGAGCAGTACTTC	CASSQWGEQYF
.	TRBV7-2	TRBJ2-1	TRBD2	TGTGCCAGCAGCGGACCGGGACTAGCGGGAGGAGGCAATGAGCAGTTCTTC	CASSGPGLAGGGNEQFF
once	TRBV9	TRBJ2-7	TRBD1	TGTGCCAGCAGCGGGCGGGGACAGGGCTACGAGCAGTACTTC	CASSGRGQGYEQYF
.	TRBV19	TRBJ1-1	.	TGTGCCAGTAGTATTGCAGGAGATTACACTGAAGCTTTCTTT	CASSIAGDYTEAFF
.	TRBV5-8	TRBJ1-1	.	TGTGCCAGCAGCCCCTCGACGACGGCTTTCTTT	CASSPSTTAFF
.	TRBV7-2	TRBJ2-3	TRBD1	TGTGCCAGCAGCTTAGGACAGGGTGGGGCAGATACGCAGTATTTT	CASSLGQGGADTQYF
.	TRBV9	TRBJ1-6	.	TGTGCCAGCAGCGTAGCTATGAGCAATAATTCACCCCTCCACTTT	CASSVAMSNNSPLHF
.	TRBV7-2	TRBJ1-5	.	TGTGCCAGCAGCATGGGGCCGGCGGCCAGTCAGCCCCAGCATTTT	CASSMGPAASQPQHF
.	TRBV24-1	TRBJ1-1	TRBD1	TGTGCCACCAGGCCCGAGGGGGCCCGCGAAACAACTGAAGCTTTCTTT	CATRPEGARETTEAFF
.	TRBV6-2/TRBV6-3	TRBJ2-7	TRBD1	TGTGCCAGCAGTTACTCGCCCCATACAGGGGGCGTCTCCTACGAGCAGTACTTC	CASSYSPHTGGVSYEQYF
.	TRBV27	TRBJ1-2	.	TGTGCCAGCAGTCAAGGACAGAACTATGGCTACACCTTC	CASSQGQNYGYTF
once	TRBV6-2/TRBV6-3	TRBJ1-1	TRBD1	TGTGCCAGCAGTATTCCCCGGGACAGGCGTCCGAACACTGAAGCTTTCTTT	CASSIPRDRRPNTEAFF
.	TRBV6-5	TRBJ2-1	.	TGTGCTAGCAGTTACTCCCGGGGGCCTCTCGATGAGCAGTTCTTC	CASSYSRGPLDEQFF
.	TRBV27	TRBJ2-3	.	TGTGCCAGCAGATCAGTCACAGATACGCAGTATTTT	CASRSVTDTQYF
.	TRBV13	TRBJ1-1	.	TGTGCCAGCAGCCTAGCCGGGGGTGAAGCTTTCTTT	CASSLAGGEAFF
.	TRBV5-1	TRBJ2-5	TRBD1	TGCGCCAGCAGCTTGGGACAGGGGGCCCAAGAGACCCAGTACTTC	CASSLGQGAQETQYF
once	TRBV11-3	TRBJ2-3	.	TGTGCCAGCAGCACGCCGGGACCCTCTTACCCCACGGATACGCAGTATTTT	CASSTPGPSYPTDTQYF
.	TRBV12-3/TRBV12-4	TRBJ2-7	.	TGTGCCAGCAGTTTCTACTCCTACGAGCAGTACTTC	CASSFYSYEQYF
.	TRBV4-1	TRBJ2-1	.	TGCGCCAGCAGCCAAGATGTTTTGGGCAGGGCTAGGGGCCACAATGAGCAGTTCTTC	CASSQDVLGRARGHNEQFF
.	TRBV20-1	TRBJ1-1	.	TGCAGTGCTAGTATTGTTGGGCGGGCGAACACTGAAGCTTTCTTT	CSASIVGRANTEAFF
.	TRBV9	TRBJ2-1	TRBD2	TGTGCCAGCAGCCCCCGGACTAGCGGGGGGGGTGGTGAGCAGTTCTTC	CASSPRTSGGGGEQFF
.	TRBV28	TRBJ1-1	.	TGTGCCAGCAGTCCTGGTGGGGGGCGAACTGAAGCTTTCTTT	CASSPGGGRTEAFF
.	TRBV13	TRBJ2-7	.	TGTGCCAGCAGCTCAGGACTACCTGGGGGGGAGCAGTACTTC	CASSSGLPGGEQYF
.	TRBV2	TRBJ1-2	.	TGTGCCAGCAGTTACAGTGATCCTAACTATGGCTACACCTTC	CASSYSDPNYGYTF
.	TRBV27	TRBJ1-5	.	TGTGCCAGCAGTTTAGTAGGAGCGGATCAGCCCCAGCATTTT	CASSLVGADQPQHF
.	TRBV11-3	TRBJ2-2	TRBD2	TGTGCCAGCAGCTCCCGAGCGGGGGAATTCGTAAGCGGGGAGCTGTTTTTT	CASSSRAGEFVSGELFF
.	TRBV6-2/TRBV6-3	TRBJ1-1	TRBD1	TGTGCCAGCAGCGACACCGGGACAGGGGTCTTAATGAACACTGAAGCTTTCTTT	CASSDTGTGVLMNTEAFF